The 2 T cell receptor beta chains reported below all come from one sample, sequenced in a study of blood T cell repertoires in COVID-19. The assay was immunoSEQ multiplex PCR, and TCRdb's table has in-frame clones only and misses some. The table includes about 190,000 clones, roughly 82% detected once. The sequencing input was PBMCs or T cells enriched from blood (not recorded which). The receptors were gathered from a man in his forties or fifties with acute COVID-19.

The rearrangement joins TRBV10-3 to TRBJ1-6, with D possibly matching TRBD1 (5 bases). The V and J ends lost 8 bases and 0 bases respectively, with 11 bases between them. The CDR3 loop spans 15 amino acids. Germline assignment: CDR1 ENHRY and CDR2 SYGVKD. CDR3 in amino acids: CAIRGAVSYNSPLHF. In DNA, the CDR3 is TGTGCCATCCGCGGGGCAGTCTCCTATAATTCACCCCTCCACTTT.

The V gene is TRBV5-4, the J gene TRBJ1-2; D unresolved. The CDR3 contains 13 residues. Germline loops: CDR1 SGHNT, CDR2 YYREEE (reference sequence). V lost 0 bases and J 4 bases, leaving 7 bases between the germline ends. CDR3 in amino acids: CASSLDSSYGYTF. Here the CDR3 DNA reads TGTGCCAGCAGCTTGGACAGCAGCTATGGCTACACCTTC.